The 27 T cell receptor beta chains reported below all come from one sample, sequenced in a study of shared clonotypes between healthy human individuals. Profiled with immunoSEQ multiplex PCR; TCRdb holds only in-frame clones, not every one. Here the sample spans about 1 million clones, 75% being singletons. Sequenced material: memory CD4+ T cells sorted from blood. Specified subset: CD45RA-negative fraction. The receptor source for this set is a man aged 18 to 35 in good health.

The genes are TRBV5-1 and TRBJ2-5, with 12 bases fitting TRBD2. Germline CDR1 reads SGHRS; CDR2 reads YFSETQ. The CDR3 extends over 15 amino acids. J lost 6 bases, V lost 4 bases, and 7 bases had no gene match. The CDR3 sequence: CASSKETSGGKTQYF. CDR3 DNA sequence: TGCGCCAGCAGCAAGGAAACTAGCGGGGGGAAGACCCAGTACTTC.

V gene TRBV6-1 combines with J gene TRBJ2-5; D is perhaps TRBD1 (5 bases). Germline values: CDR1 MNHNS, CDR2 SASEGT. This CDR3 comprises 16 residues. The V and J ends lost 3 bases and 4 bases respectively, with 18 bases between them. CDR3 in amino acids: CASSERTLTKGETQYF. In nucleotides, the CDR3 is TGTGCCAGCAGTGAGCGGACACTTACGAAGGGAGAGACCCAGTACTTC.

In nucleotides, the CDR3 is TGTGCCAGCTCACCACCTAGCGGGAGTCCTTGGGAGCAGTACTTC. The encoded protein is CASSPPSGSPWEQYF. The chain couples TRBV18 to TRBJ2-7; 9 nucleotides align to TRBD2. Per germline, CDR1 KGHSH and CDR2 LQKENI. There are 15 residues in the CDR3. Unmatched junction bases numbered 7, after V lost 0 bases and J lost 7 bases.

The rearrangement joins TRBV6-1 to TRBJ1-5; TRBD1 matches 8 bases. J lost 2 bases, V lost 4 bases, and 4 bases had no gene match. This CDR3 is built from 15 residues. Germline lookup yields CDR1 MNHNS and CDR2 SASEGT. CDR3 sequence reads: CASSVQGVGNQPQHF. CDR3 nucleotide sequence: TGTGCCAGCAGTGTACAGGGGGTAGGCAATCAGCCCCAGCATTTT.

CDR3 coding DNA: TGTGCCAGCAGCTTCCTTGGTCAGGGGCGCGTAGACACTGAAGCTTTCTTT. Translated: CASSFLGQGRVDTEAFF. The chain is built from TRBV5-6 and TRBJ1-1; a weak D match, TRBD1 (6 bases). The germline V gene has CDR1 SGHDT and CDR2 YYEEEE. The CDR3 extends over 17 amino acids. V was cut by 2 bases and J by 3 bases, with 20 bases left in between.

The gene calls are TRBV18 and TRBJ2-1; maybe TRBD1 (5 bases). The CDR3 sequence is 14 residues long. The ends were cut back, 3 bases at V and 6 bases at J, with 12 bases in the middle. CDR1 is KGHSH, CDR2 LQKENI, per germline. As DNA, the CDR3 is TGTGCCAGCTCACCGGCTGGGGCCTTCAATGAGCAGTTCTTC. Encoded protein: CASSPAGAFNEQFF.

This chain joins TRBV10-1 and TRBJ1-4; weak D call: TRBD1 (6 bases). This CDR3 is 15 amino acids long. V lost 10 bases and J lost 2, with 17 bases in between. Germline V gives CDR1 WNHNN, CDR2 SYGVQD (reference sequence). CDR3 residues: CATKGGEGTNEKLFF. The CDR3 nucleotides are TGCGCCACCAAGGGGGGAGAAGGGACTAATGAAAAACTGTTTTTT.

In DNA, the CDR3 is TGTGCCAGCAGCTTGAGAGTGTCGGGCTCCTACAATGAGCAGTTCTTC. This sequence encodes CASSLRVSGSYNEQFF. The gene calls are TRBV5-8 and TRBJ2-1; D remains unclear. Germline CDR1 is SGHTS and CDR2 is YDEGEE. This CDR3 is 16 amino acids long. The V end lost 1 base, the J end lost 0 bases, and 11 bases lay between the germline ends. Using reference TRBV5-8 and TRBJ2-1 for the parts outside the CDR3, the full variable domain is EAGVTQSPTHLIKTRGQQATLRCSPISGHTSVYWYQQALGLGLQFLLWYDEGEERNRGNFPPRFSGRQFPNYSSELNVNALELEDSALYLCASSLRVSGSYNEQFFGPGTRLTVL.

The chain joins TRBV11-2 to TRBJ1-2; D unresolved. The germline gives CDR1 SGHAT, CDR2 FQNNGV. The V gene lost 2 bases and the J gene lost 4 bases, with 17 bases spanning the gap. The CDR3 is 16 residues long. In DNA, the CDR3 is TGTGCCAGCAGCTTAAGCAGTTGGAAAGGGTCCTATGGCTACACCTTC. The encoded protein is CASSLSSWKGSYGYTF. Full variable domain (outside the CDR3, taken from reference TRBV11-2 and TRBJ1-2): EAGVAQSPRYKIIEKRQSVAFWCNPISGHATLYWYQQILGQGPKLLIQFQNNGVVDDSQLPKDRFSAERLKGVDSTLKIQPAKLEDSAVYLCASSLSSWKGSYGYTFGSGTRLTVV.

The V and J genes are TRBV5-1 and TRBJ2-5; tentatively, D is TRBD1 (7 bases). Trimming removed 4 bases at V and 6 bases at J, with 13 bases between. The CDR3 sequence is 13 residues long. Germline lookup yields CDR1 SGHRS and CDR2 YFSETQ. In DNA, the CDR3 is TGCGCCAGCAGCGGCGGGACAGAACAGACCCAGTACTTC. Translated, it gives CASSGGTEQTQYF.

The V call is TRBV4-1, the J call TRBJ2-1, with no clear D. V lost 1 base and J 8 bases, leaving 6 bases between the germline ends. Germline assignment: CDR1 MGHRA and CDR2 YSYEKL. The length of the CDR3 is 12 residues. CDR3 sequence (DNA): TGCGCCAGCAGCCAAGGGGCCGATGAGCAGTTCTTC. Encoded protein: CASSQGADEQFF.

The rearrangement uses TRBV9 and TRBJ1-4; 8 positions match TRBD1. V dropped 3 bases and J dropped 6; count of bases not matched to a gene: 7. The CDR3 consists of 15 residues. The germline V gene has CDR1 SGDLS and CDR2 YYNGEE. The CDR3: CASSASGQGYEKLFF. CDR3 sequence (DNA): TGTGCCAGCAGCGCCAGCGGACAGGGTTATGAAAAACTGTTTTTT.

This chain joins TRBV19 and TRBJ1-2; D is undetermined. The V gene lost 4 bases and the J gene lost 5 bases, with 17 bases spanning the gap. Germline-derived CDR1 and CDR2 are LNHDA and SQIVND (reference sequence). The CDR3 sequence is 15 residues long. The DNA of the CDR3 is TGTGCCAGTAGTAGAGTGAGAGTCCAGGTTTATGGCTACACCTTC. It translates to CASSRVRVQVYGYTF.

The rearrangement joins TRBV6-1 to TRBJ1-1; D ambiguous. CDR3 length: 14 amino acids. Trimming took 7 bases from V and 2 from J, leaving 14 bases between them. The germline gives CDR1 MNHNS, CDR2 SASEGT. CDR3 amino acids: CASTLAQDNTEAFF. The CDR3 bases are TGTGCCAGCACCCTCGCCCAGGACAACACTGAAGCTTTCTTT.

This rearrangement joins TRBV18 to TRBJ2-7; 7 bases fit TRBD2. The ends lost 0 bases at V and 1 base at J; junction bases unmatched: 9. The germline gives CDR1 KGHSH, CDR2 LQKENI. The CDR3 sequence is 17 residues long. This chain's CDR3 is CASSPPGGVTGSYEQYF. CDR3 sequence (DNA): TGTGCCAGCTCACCACCGGGGGGGGTGACTGGTTCCTACGAGCAGTACTTC.

This clone was found a few times. V usage is TRBV11-2 and J usage is TRBJ1-5; no reliable D call. The CDR3 is 15 residues long. Germline V lookup: CDR1 SGHAT, CDR2 FQNNGV. V was clipped by 5 bases and J by 1 base, with 12 bases between them. The DNA for the CDR3 is TGTGCCAGCAGCCCAGGAGGAGTGAGCAATCAGCCCCAGCATTTT. It encodes CASSPGGVSNQPQHF. Filled out from reference TRBV11-2 and TRBJ1-5, the complete variable domain reads EAGVAQSPRYKIIEKRQSVAFWCNPISGHATLYWYQQILGQGPKLLIQFQNNGVVDDSQLPKDRFSAERLKGVDSTLKIQPAKLEDSAVYLCASSPGGVSNQPQHFGDGTRLSIL.

The V gene is TRBV2, the J gene TRBJ2-2, with D possibly being TRBD2 (5 bases). CDR1 SNHLY and CDR2 FYNNEI come from the germline V gene. V was cut by 4 bases and J by 4 bases, with 13 bases left in between. This CDR3 contains 15 residues. The CDR3: CASSVDGSPTGELFF. CDR3 DNA: TGTGCCAGCAGTGTTGATGGGAGCCCCACCGGGGAGCTGTTTTTT.

CDR3 DNA sequence: TGCGCCAGCAGCAACATGGTGAACACCGGGGAGCTGTTTTTT. Its protein product is CASSNMVNTGELFF. The genes are TRBV5-1 and TRBJ2-2; the D is unclear. This CDR3 has 14 residues. Per the germline V gene, CDR1 is SGHRS and CDR2 is YFSETQ. The V and J ends lost 4 bases and 1 base respectively, with 8 bases between them.

V gene TRBV28 combines with J gene TRBJ2-7; weak D call: TRBD2 (6 bases). Germline values: CDR1 MDHEN, CDR2 SYDVKM. V was pared by 8 bases and J by 2 bases, with 13 bases between. The CDR3 contains 13 residues. The CDR3 spells CASCPSVAYEQYF. The DNA of the CDR3 is TGTGCCAGCTGCCCTAGCGTAGCCTACGAGCAGTACTTC.

On this clone itself: Other DNA sequences in the same sample also yield this CDR3. The chain links TRBV5-6 to TRBJ2-5; TRBD2 agrees at 8 bases. Trimming removed 2 bases from V and 5 bases from J; junction bases left unmatched: 2. CDR3 length: 13 residues. Germline CDR1 is SGHDT and CDR2 is YYEEEE. CDR3 in DNA: TGTGCCAGCAGCTTTCGCGGGGGGGAGACCCAGTACTTC. Amino acids: CASSFRGGETQYF.

About this clone itself: An end of the junction differs from the germline gene, which may be a read error. This rearrangement joins TRBV6-6 to TRBJ2-5; D might be TRBD1 or TRBD2, each matching 6 bases. Looked up from germline, CDR1 is MNHNY and CDR2 is SVGAGI (reference sequence). The CDR3 length is 15 residues. Here the CDR3 reads CAISGGPLAQETQYF. CDR3 DNA sequence: TGTGCCATCAGTGGGGGGCCTCTAGCGCAAGAGACCCAGTACTTC.

V gene TRBV27 combines with J gene TRBJ1-6, with 8 bases identical to TRBD1. The CDR3 runs to 20 residues. V lost 3 bases to trimming and J lost 1 base; unmatched junction nucleotides: 14. The germline V gene encodes CDR1 MNHEY and CDR2 SMNVEV (reference sequence). This CDR3 is CASSFYPPRTGSSYNSPLHF. CDR3 bases: TGTGCCAGCAGTTTCTACCCCCCTCGGACAGGGTCGTCCTATAATTCACCCCTCCACTTT.

The chain links TRBV23-1 to TRBJ2-6; D remains unclear. TRBV23-1 has ORF status, its function being uncertain. The CDR3 length is 21 residues. V was clipped by 0 bases and J by 4 bases, with 25 bases between them. The chain's CDR3 is CASSQSGDLHTESAGANVLTF. CDR3 coding DNA: TGCGCCAGCAGTCAATCTGGTGACCTACACACGGAGTCTGCGGGGGCCAACGTCCTGACTTTC.

This chain uses TRBV9 with TRBJ1-3; D gene uncertain. V shed 4 bases and J shed 2 bases, with 13 bases lying between them. CDR3 size: 15 residues. Per germline, CDR1 SGDLS and CDR2 YYNGEE. The CDR3: CASSPAPGTGNTIYF. The CDR3 DNA sequence: TGTGCCAGCAGCCCCGCCCCGGGGACTGGAAACACCATATATTTT.

Notes on this clone: This CDR3 is also generated by other DNA sequences in the sample. The chain employs TRBV9 and TRBJ2-3; tentatively, D is TRBD2 (6 bases). The CDR3 is 15 amino acids. Germline V gives CDR1 SGDLS, CDR2 YYNGEE. The V end lost 0 bases, the J end lost 4 bases, and 12 bases lay between the germline ends. The CDR3 coding sequence is TGTGCCAGCAGCGTAGGATACGGGGGAGCAGATACGCAGTATTTT. Translation: CASSVGYGGADTQYF.

The chain uses TRBV5-6 and TRBJ2-1; 11 nucleotides align to TRBD2. Germline loops: CDR1 SGHDT, CDR2 YYEEEE. The CDR3 is made up of 15 amino acids. V was clipped by 2 bases and J by 7 bases; unmatched bases: 5. For the CDR3, the DNA is TGTGCCAGCAGCTTCACTAGCGGGGGTGTGAATGAGCAGTTCTTC. Translating it yields CASSFTSGGVNEQFF.

This chain connects TRBV19 to TRBJ2-3, with 11 nucleotides matching TRBD1. V shed 5 bases, J shed 2 bases, and the junction held 6 bases outside the gene matches. The germline CDR1 and CDR2 sequences are LNHDA and SQIVND (reference sequence). The CDR3 runs 16 residues. CDR3 region: CASSPGQGVYTDTQYF. CDR3 nucleotides: TGTGCCAGTAGTCCGGGACAGGGGGTGTACACAGATACGCAGTATTTT. Supplemented by reference TRBV19 and TRBJ2-3, the full variable domain reads DGGITQSPKYLFRKEGQNVTLSCEQNLNHDAMYWYRQDPGQGLRLIYYSQIVNDFQKGDIAEGYSVSREKKESFPLTVTSAQKNPTAFYLCASSPGQGVYTDTQYFGPGTRLTVL.